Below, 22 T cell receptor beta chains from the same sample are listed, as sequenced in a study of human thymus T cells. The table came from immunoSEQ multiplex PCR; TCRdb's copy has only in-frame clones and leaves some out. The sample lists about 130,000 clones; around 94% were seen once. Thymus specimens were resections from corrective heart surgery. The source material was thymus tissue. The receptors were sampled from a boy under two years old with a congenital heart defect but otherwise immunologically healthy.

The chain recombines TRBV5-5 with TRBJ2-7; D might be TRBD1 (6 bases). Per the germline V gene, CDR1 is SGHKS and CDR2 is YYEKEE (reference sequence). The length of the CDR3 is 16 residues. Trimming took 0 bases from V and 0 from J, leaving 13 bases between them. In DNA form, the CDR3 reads TGTGCCAGCAGCTTGGGGGGCAGGGGCTCCTCCTACGAGCAGTACTTC. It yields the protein CASSLGGRGSSYEQYF.

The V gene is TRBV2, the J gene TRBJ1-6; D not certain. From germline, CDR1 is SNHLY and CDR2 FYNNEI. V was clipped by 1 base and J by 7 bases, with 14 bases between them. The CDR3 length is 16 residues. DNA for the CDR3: TGTGCCAGCAGTGAAGGGAGAGGGAAAGGAAATTCACCCCTCCACTTT. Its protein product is CASSEGRGKGNSPLHF.

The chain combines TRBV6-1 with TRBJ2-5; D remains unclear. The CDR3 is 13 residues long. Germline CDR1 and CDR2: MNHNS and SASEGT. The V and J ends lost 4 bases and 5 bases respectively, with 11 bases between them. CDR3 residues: CASSARLGETQYF. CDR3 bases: TGTGCCAGCAGTGCCCGCCTGGGGGAGACCCAGTACTTC.

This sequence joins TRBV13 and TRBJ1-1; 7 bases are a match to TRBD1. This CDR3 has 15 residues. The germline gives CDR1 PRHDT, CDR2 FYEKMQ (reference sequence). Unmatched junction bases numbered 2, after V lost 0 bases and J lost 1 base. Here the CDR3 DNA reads TGTGCCAGCAGCTTAGGGGGACAGTCGAACACTGAAGCTTTCTTT. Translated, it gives CASSLGGQSNTEAFF.

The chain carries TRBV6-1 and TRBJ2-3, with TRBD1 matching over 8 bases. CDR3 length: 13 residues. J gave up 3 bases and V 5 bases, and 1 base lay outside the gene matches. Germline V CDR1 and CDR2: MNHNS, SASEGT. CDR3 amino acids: CASSRQGTDTQYF. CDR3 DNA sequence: TGTGCCAGCAGTCGACAGGGGACAGATACGCAGTATTTT.

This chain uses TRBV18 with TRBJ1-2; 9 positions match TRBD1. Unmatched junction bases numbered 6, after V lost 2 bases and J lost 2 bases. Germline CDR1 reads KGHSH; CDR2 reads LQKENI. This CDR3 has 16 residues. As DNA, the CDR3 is TGTGCCAGCTCACCATTTGGGGGGACAGGGAACTATGGCTACACCTTC. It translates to CASSPFGGTGNYGYTF.

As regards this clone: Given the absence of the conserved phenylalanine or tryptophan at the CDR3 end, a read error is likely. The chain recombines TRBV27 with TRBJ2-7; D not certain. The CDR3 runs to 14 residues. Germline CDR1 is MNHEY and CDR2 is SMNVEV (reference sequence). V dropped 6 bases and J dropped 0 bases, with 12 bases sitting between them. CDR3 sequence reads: CASSLGPNSYEQYL. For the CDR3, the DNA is TGTGCCAGCAGCCTCGGACCGAACTCCTACGAGCAGTACCTC.

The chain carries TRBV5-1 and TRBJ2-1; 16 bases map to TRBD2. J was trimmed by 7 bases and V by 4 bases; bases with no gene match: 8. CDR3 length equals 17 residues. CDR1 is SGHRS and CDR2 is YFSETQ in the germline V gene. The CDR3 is CASSPRGLAGGANEQFF. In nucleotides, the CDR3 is TGCGCCAGCAGCCCCAGGGGACTAGCGGGGGGGGCGAATGAGCAGTTCTTC.

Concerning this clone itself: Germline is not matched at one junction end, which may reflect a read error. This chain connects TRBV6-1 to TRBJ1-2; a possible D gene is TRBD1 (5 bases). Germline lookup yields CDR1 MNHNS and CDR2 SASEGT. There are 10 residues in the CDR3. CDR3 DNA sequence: TGTGCCATCCTCTCCGGGACGCCCGCCTTC. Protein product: CAILSGTPAF.

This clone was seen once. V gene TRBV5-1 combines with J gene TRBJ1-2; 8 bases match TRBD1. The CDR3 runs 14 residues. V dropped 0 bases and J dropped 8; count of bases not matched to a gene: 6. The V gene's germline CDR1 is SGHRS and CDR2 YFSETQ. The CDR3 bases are TGCGCCAGCAGCTTGGGGGGACAGGCAAGCGGCTACACCTTC. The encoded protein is CASSLGGQASGYTF.

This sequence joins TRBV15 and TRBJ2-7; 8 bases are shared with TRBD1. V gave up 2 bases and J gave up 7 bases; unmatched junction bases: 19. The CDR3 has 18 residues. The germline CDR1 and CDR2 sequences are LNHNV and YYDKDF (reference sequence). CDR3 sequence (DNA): TGTGCCACCAGCAGACTACCGGGGGCCAGGGGGCCTTTGAGGGAGCAGTACTTC. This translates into CATSRLPGARGPLREQYF.

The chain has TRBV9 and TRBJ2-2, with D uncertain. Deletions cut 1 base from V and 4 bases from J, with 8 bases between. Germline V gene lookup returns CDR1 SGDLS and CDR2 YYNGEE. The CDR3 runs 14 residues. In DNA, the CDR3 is TGTGCCAGCAGCGTAACCGGGTTCACCGGGGAGCTGTTTTTT. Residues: CASSVTGFTGELFF.

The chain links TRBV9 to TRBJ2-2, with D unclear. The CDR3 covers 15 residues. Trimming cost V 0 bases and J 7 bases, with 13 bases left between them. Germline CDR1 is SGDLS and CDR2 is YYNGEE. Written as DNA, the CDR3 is TGTGCCAGCAGCGTAGGACAAAGGCCCCACGGGGAGCTGTTTTTT. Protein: CASSVGQRPHGELFF.

The CDR3 region has the DNA TGTGCCAGCAGCCACGTGTACGAGCAGTACTTC. This encodes CASSHVYEQYF. The chain uses TRBV14 and TRBJ2-7, with D unresolved. The CDR3 contains 11 residues. Trimming took 3 bases from V and 4 from J, leaving 4 bases between them. The germline CDR1 and CDR2 sequences are SGHDN and FVKESK.

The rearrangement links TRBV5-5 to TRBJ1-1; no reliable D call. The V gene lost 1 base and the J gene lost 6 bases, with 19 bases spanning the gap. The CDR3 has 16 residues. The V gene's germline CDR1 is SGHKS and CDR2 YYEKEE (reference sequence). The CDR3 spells CASSLKRAGTKAEAFF. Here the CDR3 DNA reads TGTGCCAGCAGCTTGAAGAGGGCAGGAACGAAGGCTGAAGCTTTCTTT. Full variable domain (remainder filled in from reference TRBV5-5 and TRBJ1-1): DAGVTQSPTHLIKTRGQQVTLRCSPISGHKSVSWYQQVLGQGPQFIFQYYEKEERGRGNFPDRFSARQFPNYSSELNVNALLLGDSALYLCASSLKRAGTKAEAFFGQGTRLTVV.

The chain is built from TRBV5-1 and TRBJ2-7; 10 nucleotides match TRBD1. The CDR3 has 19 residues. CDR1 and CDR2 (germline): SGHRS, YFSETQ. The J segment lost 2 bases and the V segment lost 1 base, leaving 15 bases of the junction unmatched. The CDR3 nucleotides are TGCGCCAGCAGCTTGAAAGACAGGGGGCGTCTTCTCAGGCCCTACGAGCAGTACTTC. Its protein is CASSLKDRGRLLRPYEQYF. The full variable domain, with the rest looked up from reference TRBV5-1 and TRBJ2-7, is KAGVTQTPRYLIKTRGQQVTLSCSPISGHRSVSWYQQTPGQGLQFLFEYFSETQRNKGNFPGRFSGRQFSNSRSEMNVSTLELGDSALYLCASSLKDRGRLLRPYEQYFGPGTRLTVT.

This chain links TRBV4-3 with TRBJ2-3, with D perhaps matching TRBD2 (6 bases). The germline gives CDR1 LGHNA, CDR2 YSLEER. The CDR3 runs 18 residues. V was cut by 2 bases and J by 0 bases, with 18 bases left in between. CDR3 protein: CASSQSIGAGISTDTQYF. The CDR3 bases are TGCGCCAGCAGCCAATCAATCGGCGCGGGGATCAGCACAGATACGCAGTATTTT.

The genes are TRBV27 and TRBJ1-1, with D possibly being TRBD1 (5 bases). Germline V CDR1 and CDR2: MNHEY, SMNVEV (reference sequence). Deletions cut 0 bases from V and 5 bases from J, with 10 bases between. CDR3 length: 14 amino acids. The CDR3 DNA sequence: TGTGCCAGCAGTTTATCAGGTGGGGGTACTGAAGCTTTCTTT. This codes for CASSLSGGGTEAFF.

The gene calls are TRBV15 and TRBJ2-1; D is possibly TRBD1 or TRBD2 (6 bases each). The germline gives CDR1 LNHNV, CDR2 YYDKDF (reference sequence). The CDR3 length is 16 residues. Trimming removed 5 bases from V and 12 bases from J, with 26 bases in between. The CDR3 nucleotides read TGTGCCACCAGCCCTAGGTGGGGGGCTTTAGGGAAAGGGCAGTTCTTC. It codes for CATSPRWGALGKGQFF.

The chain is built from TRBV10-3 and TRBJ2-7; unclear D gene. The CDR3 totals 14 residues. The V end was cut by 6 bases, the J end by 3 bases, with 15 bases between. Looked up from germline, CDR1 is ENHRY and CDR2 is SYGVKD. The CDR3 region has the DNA TGTGCCATCAGCCGTCATTCTTATCTCTACGAGCAGTACTTC. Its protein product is CAISRHSYLYEQYF.

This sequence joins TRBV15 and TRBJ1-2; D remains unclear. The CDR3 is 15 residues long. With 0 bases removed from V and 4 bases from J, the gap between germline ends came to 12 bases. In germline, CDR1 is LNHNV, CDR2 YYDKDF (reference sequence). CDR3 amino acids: CATSRDGEGSYGYTF. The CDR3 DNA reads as TGTGCCACCAGCAGAGATGGGGAGGGTAGCTATGGCTACACCTTC.

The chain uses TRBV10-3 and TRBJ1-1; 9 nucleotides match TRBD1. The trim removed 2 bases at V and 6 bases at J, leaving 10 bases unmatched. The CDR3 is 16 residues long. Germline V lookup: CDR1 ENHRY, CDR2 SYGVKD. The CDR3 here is CAISELTGQGEAEAFF. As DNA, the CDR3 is TGTGCCATCAGTGAGCTAACGGGACAGGGAGAGGCTGAAGCTTTCTTT.